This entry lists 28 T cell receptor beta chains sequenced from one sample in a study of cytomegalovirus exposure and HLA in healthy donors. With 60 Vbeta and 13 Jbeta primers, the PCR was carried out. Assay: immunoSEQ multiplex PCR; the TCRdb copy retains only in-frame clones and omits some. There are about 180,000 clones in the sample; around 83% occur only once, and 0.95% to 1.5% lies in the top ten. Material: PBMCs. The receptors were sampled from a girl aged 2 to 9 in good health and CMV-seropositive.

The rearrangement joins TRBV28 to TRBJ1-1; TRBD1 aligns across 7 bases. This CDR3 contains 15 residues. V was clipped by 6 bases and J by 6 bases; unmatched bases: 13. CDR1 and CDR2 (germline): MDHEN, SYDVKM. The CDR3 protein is CASSKNLGTAAEAFF. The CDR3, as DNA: TGTGCCAGCAGCAAAAACTTAGGGACAGCCGCTGAAGCTTTCTTT. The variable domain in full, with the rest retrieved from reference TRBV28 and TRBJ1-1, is DVKVTQSSRYLVKRTGEKVFLECVQDMDHENMFWYRQDPGLGLRLIYFSYDVKMKEKGDIPEGYSVSREKKERFSLILESASTNQTSMYLCASSKNLGTAAEAFFGQGTRLTVV.

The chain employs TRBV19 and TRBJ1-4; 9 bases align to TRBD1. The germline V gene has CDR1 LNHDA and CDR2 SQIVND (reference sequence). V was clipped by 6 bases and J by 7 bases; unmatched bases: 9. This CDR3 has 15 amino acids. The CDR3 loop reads CASSHLQGAVEKLFF. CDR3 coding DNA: TGTGCCAGTAGCCACCTACAGGGGGCGGTTGAAAAACTGTTTTTT.

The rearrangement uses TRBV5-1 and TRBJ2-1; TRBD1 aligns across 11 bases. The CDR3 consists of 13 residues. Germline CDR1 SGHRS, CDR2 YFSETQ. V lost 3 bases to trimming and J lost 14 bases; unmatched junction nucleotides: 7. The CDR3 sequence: CASSSEGQGEEFF. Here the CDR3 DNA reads TGCGCCAGCAGCTCGGAGGGACAGGGGGAGGAGTTCTTC.

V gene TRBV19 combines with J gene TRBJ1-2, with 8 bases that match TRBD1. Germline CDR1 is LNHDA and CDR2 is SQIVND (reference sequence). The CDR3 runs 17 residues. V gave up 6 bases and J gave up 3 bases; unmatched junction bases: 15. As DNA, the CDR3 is TGTGCCAGTAGCGCGCATCTTATCTCGGACAGGGACTATGGCTACACCTTC. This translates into CASSAHLISDRDYGYTF.

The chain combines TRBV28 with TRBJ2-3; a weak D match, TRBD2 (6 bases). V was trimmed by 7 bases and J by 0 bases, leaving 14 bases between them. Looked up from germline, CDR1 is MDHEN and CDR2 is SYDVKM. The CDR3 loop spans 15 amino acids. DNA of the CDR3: TGTGCCAGCACCCTTAGCGGTAGGAGCACAGATACGCAGTATTTT. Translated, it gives CASTLSGRSTDTQYF. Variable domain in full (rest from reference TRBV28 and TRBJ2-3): DVKVTQSSRYLVKRTGEKVFLECVQDMDHENMFWYRQDPGLGLRLIYFSYDVKMKEKGDIPEGYSVSREKKERFSLILESASTNQTSMYLCASTLSGRSTDTQYFGPGTRLTVL.

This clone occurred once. The CDR3, as DNA: TGTGCCAGCAGTGAAGCTTCCGGGACAGTGAACACCGGGGAGCTGTTTTTT. This codes for CASSEASGTVNTGELFF. The rearrangement joins TRBV6-1 to TRBJ2-2, with TRBD1 matching over 7 bases. CDR3 length equals 17 residues. Germline CDR1 reads MNHNS; CDR2 reads SASEGT. J gave up 1 base and V 0 bases, and 5 bases lay outside the gene matches.

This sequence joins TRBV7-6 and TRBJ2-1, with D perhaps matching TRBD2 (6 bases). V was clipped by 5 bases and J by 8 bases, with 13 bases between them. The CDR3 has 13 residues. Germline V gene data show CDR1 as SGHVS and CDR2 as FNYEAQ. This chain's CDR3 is CASSPSAGYEQFF. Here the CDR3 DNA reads TGTGCCAGCAGCCCATCGGCGGGATATGAGCAGTTCTTC.

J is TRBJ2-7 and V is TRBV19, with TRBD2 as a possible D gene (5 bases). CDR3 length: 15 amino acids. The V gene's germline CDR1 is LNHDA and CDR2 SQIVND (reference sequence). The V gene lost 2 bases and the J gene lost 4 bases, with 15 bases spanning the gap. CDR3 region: CASSIKETGFYEQYF. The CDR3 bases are TGTGCCAGTAGTATAAAGGAGACGGGATTTTACGAGCAGTACTTC. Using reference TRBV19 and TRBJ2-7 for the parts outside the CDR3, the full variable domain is DGGITQSPKYLFRKEGQNVTLSCEQNLNHDAMYWYRQDPGQGLRLIYYSQIVNDFQKGDIAEGYSVSREKKESFPLTVTSAQKNPTAFYLCASSIKETGFYEQYFGPGTRLTVT.

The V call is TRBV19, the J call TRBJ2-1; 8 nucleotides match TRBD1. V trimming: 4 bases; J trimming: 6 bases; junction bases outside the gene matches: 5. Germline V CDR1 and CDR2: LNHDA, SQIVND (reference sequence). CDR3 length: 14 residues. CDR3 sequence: CASSKTGVFNEQFF. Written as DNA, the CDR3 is TGTGCCAGTAGTAAGACAGGGGTGTTCAATGAGCAGTTCTTC.

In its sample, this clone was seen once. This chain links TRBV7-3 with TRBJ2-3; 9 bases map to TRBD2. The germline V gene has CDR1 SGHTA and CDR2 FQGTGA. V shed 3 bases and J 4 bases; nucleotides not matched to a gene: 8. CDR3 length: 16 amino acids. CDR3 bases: TGTGCCAGCAGCTTGGTAGGCGGGAGGGGGCCAGATACGCAGTATTTT. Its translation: CASSLVGGRGPDTQYF.

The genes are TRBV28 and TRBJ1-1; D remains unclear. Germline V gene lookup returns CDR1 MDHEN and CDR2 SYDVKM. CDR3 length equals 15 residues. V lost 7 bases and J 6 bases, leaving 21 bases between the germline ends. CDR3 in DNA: TGTGCCAGCATAAGTCGCCCTCGGTTCATTGCTGAAGCTTTCTTT. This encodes CASISRPRFIAEAFF.

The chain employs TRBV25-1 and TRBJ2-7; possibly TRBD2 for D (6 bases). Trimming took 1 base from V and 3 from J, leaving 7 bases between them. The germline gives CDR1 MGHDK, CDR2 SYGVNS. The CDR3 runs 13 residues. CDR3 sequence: CASSESGVYEQYF. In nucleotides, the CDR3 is TGTGCCAGCAGTGAATCGGGAGTCTACGAGCAGTACTTC.

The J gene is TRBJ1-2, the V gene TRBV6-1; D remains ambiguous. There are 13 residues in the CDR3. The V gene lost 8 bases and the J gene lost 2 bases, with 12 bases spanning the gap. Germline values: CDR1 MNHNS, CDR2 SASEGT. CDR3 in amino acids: CASERGFNYGYTF. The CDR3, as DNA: TGTGCCAGCGAACGGGGATTCAACTATGGCTACACCTTC.

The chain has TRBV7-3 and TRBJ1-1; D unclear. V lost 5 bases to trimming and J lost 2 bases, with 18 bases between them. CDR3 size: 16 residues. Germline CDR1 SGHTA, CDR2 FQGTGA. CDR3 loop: CASSPGLLLTNTEAFF. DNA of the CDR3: TGTGCCAGCAGCCCCGGACTCCTCCTCACTAACACTGAAGCTTTCTTT.

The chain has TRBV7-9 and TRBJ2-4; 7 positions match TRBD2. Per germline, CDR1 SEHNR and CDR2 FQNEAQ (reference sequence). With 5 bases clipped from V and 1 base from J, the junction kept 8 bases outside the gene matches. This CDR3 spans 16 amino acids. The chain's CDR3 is CASSLLGREAKNIQYF. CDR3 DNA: TGTGCCAGCAGCCTGCTGGGGCGGGAGGCCAAAAACATTCAGTACTTC.

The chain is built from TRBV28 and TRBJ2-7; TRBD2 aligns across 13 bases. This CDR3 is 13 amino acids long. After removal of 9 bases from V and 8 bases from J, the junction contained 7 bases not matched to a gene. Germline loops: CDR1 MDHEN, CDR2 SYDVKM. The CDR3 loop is CASGLAGVRKQYF. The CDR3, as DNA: TGTGCCAGTGGACTAGCGGGAGTAAGAAAGCAGTACTTC.

For the CDR3, the DNA is TGTGCCTGGAGTGTAGGACAGGGCCCCGGGCAGCCCCAGCATTTT. This sequence encodes CAWSVGQGPGQPQHF. This chain connects TRBV30 to TRBJ1-5, with 8 bases lining up with TRBD1. This CDR3 region has 15 residues. The germline gives CDR1 GTSNPN, CDR2 SVGIG (reference sequence). V dropped 0 bases and J dropped 7; count of bases not matched to a gene: 8.

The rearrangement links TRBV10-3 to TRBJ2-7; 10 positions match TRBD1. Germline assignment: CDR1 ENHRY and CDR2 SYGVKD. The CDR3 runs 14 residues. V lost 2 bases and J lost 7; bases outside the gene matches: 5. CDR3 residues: CAISESGTGAEQYF. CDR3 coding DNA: TGTGCCATCAGTGAGAGCGGGACAGGGGCTGAGCAGTACTTC.

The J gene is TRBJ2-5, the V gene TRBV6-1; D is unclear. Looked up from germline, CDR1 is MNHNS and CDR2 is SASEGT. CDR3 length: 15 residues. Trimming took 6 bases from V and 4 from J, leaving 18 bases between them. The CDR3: CASRSFVSPSETQYF. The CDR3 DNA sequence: TGTGCCAGCAGGAGTTTTGTTTCCCCCTCAGAGACCCAGTACTTC.

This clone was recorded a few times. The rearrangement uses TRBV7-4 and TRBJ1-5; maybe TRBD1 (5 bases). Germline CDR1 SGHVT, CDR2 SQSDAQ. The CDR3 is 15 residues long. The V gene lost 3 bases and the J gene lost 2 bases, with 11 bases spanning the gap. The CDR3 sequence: CASSFPRACNQPQHF. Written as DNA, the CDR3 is TGTGCCAGCAGCTTTCCCAGGGCTTGCAATCAGCCCCAGCATTTT. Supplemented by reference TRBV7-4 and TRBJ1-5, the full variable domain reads GAGVSQSPRYKVAKRGRDVALRCDSISGHVTLYWYRQTLGQGSEVLTYSQSDAQRDKSGRPSGRFSAERPERSVSTLKIQRTEQGDSAVYLCASSFPRACNQPQHFGDGTRLSIL.

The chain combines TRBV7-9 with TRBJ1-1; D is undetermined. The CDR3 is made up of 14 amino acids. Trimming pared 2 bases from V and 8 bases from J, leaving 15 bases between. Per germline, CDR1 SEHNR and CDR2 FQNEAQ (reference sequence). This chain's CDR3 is CASSLSTTMGEAFF. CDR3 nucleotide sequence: TGTGCCAGCAGCTTATCGACAACAATGGGCGAAGCTTTCTTT.

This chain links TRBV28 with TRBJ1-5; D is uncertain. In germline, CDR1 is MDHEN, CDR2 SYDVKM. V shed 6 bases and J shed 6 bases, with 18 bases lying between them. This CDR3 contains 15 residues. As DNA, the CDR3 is TGTGCCAGCAGAACCCAGAGGGTTGCCGGTCAGCCCCAGCATTTT. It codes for CASRTQRVAGQPQHF. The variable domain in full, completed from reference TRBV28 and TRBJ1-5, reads DVKVTQSSRYLVKRTGEKVFLECVQDMDHENMFWYRQDPGLGLRLIYFSYDVKMKEKGDIPEGYSVSREKKERFSLILESASTNQTSMYLCASRTQRVAGQPQHFGDGTRLSIL.

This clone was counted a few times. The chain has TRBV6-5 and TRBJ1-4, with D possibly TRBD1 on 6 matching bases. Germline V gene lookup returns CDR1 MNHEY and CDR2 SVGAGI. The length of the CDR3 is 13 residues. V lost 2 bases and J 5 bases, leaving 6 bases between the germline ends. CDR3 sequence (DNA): TGTGCCAGCAGTTACAGGGGGAATGAAAAACTGTTTTTT. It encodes CASSYRGNEKLFF.

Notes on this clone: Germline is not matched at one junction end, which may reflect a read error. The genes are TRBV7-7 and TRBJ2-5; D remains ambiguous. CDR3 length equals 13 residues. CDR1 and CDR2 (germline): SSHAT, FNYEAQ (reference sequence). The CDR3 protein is CASSLLPQETQYF. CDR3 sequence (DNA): TGTGCTAGCAGCTTACTCCCCCAAGAGACCCAGTACTTC.

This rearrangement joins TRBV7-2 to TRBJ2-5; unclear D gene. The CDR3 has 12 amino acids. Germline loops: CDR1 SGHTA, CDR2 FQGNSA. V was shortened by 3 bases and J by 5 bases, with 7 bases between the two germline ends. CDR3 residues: CASSLMRETQYF. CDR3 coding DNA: TGTGCCAGCAGCTTGATGAGGGAGACCCAGTACTTC.

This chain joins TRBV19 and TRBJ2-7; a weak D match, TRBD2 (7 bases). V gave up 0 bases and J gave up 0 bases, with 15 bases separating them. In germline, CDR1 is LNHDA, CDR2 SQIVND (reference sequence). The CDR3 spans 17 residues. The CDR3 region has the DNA TGTGCCAGTAGTATAGATCATCCAGGGGAGGGCTCCTACGAGCAGTACTTC. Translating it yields CASSIDHPGEGSYEQYF.

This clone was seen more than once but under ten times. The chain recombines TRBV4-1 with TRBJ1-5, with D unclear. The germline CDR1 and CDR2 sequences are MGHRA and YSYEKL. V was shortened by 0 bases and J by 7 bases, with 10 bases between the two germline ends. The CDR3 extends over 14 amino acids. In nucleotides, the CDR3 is TGCGCCAGCAGCCAAGATCTCCAGGTCCAGCCCCAGCATTTT. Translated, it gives CASSQDLQVQPQHF.

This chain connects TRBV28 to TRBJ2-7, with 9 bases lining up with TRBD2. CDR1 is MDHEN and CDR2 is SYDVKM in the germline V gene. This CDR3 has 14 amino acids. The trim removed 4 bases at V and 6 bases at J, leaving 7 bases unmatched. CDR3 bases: TGTGCCAGCAGTTGGGCGGGAGGGCCACCCGAGCAGTACTTC. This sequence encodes CASSWAGGPPEQYF.